These 31 T cell receptor beta chains were all obtained from the same sample, sequenced in a study of shared clonotypes between healthy human individuals. The data were produced by immunoSEQ multiplex PCR, yet TCRdb's version contains in-frame clones alone and is incomplete. The repertoire includes roughly 590,000 clones, nearly 97% of them detected once, and 0.11% sits in the top ten. The naive CD8 subset, CD45RO-negative cells positively selected for CCR7, excluded terminally differentiated effector memory CD45RA+ cells. The sequenced sample was naive CD8+ T cells sorted from blood. The receptors derive from a woman aged 30 to 39 in good health.

The chain is built from TRBV5-4 and TRBJ2-7; D is unresolved. The CDR3 length is 15 residues. The V gene lost 0 bases and the J gene lost 2 bases, with 12 bases spanning the gap. From germline, CDR1 is SGHNT and CDR2 YYREEE (reference sequence). The CDR3 region is CASSLDGVPPYEQYF. For the CDR3, the DNA is TGTGCCAGCAGCTTGGATGGAGTGCCCCCCTACGAGCAGTACTTC.

This clone was counted a single time. The V call is TRBV7-8, the J call TRBJ2-2; TRBD1 aligns across 8 bases. This CDR3 contains 16 residues. Trimming cost V 0 bases and J 5 bases; bases outside gene matches: 5. The germline gives CDR1 SGHVS, CDR2 FQNEAQ. The CDR3 loop reads CASSLAQGARTGELFF. For the CDR3, the DNA is TGTGCCAGCAGCTTAGCTCAGGGGGCAAGGACCGGGGAGCTGTTTTTT.

J is TRBJ2-3 and V is TRBV27; 7 bases are a match to TRBD2. V lost 4 bases to trimming and J lost 3 bases; unmatched junction nucleotides: 10. This CDR3 comprises 16 residues. CDR1 is MNHEY and CDR2 is SMNVEV in the germline V gene (reference sequence). CDR3 region: CASSSTFWEGTDTQYF. In DNA form, the CDR3 reads TGTGCCAGCAGTTCTACCTTTTGGGAGGGGACAGATACGCAGTATTTT.

This clone is a singleton in its sample. This rearrangement joins TRBV6-1 to TRBJ1-2; D may be TRBD1 (5 bases). This CDR3 contains 14 residues. Germline lookup yields CDR1 MNHNS and CDR2 SASEGT. V was clipped by 8 bases and J by 0 bases, with 13 bases between them. The CDR3 nucleotides are TGTGCCAGCGGTAAACAGGACACTAACTATGGCTACACCTTC. Residues: CASGKQDTNYGYTF.

The rearrangement joins TRBV6-1 to TRBJ2-7, with 9 positions matching TRBD2. Germline V gene sequence: CDR1 MNHNS, CDR2 SASEGT. This CDR3 region has 16 residues. Trimming removed 1 base from V and 0 bases from J; junction bases left unmatched: 4. CDR3 loop: CASSEVAGGSSYEQYF. As DNA, the CDR3 is TGTGCCAGCAGTGAAGTGGCGGGAGGGAGCTCCTACGAGCAGTACTTC.

This clone was observed a single time. A junction boundary mismatches the germline segment, possibly from a read error. Here the CDR3 reads CASRQDGGRTQYF. The CDR3 coding sequence is TGTGCCAGCAGGCAAGACGGGGGACGGACGCAGTATTTT. The rearrangement joins TRBV14 to TRBJ2-3, with a tentative D call TRBD2 (6 bases). Germline CDR1 SGHDN, CDR2 FVKESK. The CDR3 sequence is 13 residues long.

The CDR3 loop is CASSSQGKDYGYTF. CDR3 DNA sequence: TGTGCCAGCAGCTCCCAGGGAAAGGACTATGGCTACACCTTC. The chain combines TRBV7-9 with TRBJ1-2, with a possible D match to TRBD1 (5 bases). CDR1 is SEHNR, CDR2 FQNEAQ, per germline (reference sequence). CDR3 length equals 14 residues. V lost 4 bases, J lost 3 bases, and 12 bases lay in between.

The chain recombines TRBV28 with TRBJ2-7, with TRBD1 matching over 11 bases. Losses at the gene ends were 1 base for V and 6 bases for J; bases not matched to a gene: 8. The CDR3 runs 16 residues. Germline lookup yields CDR1 MDHEN and CDR2 SYDVKM. The CDR3: CASSLFKGQGAFEQYF. In DNA form, the CDR3 reads TGTGCCAGCAGTTTATTTAAAGGACAGGGGGCTTTCGAGCAGTACTTC. Looking up the rest from reference TRBV28 and TRBJ2-7 gives the full variable domain: DVKVTQSSRYLVKRTGEKVFLECVQDMDHENMFWYRQDPGLGLRLIYFSYDVKMKEKGDIPEGYSVSREKKERFSLILESASTNQTSMYLCASSLFKGQGAFEQYFGPGTRLTVT.

This clone has only one observation. The chain carries TRBV2 and TRBJ2-5; 7 positions agree with TRBD2. CDR1 SNHLY and CDR2 FYNNEI come from the germline V gene. The CDR3 has 12 residues. Losses at the gene ends were 10 bases for V and 5 bases for J; bases not matched to a gene: 7. This CDR3 is CAMRLARETQYF. CDR3 DNA sequence: TGTGCCATGCGACTAGCACGGGAGACCCAGTACTTC.

The V call is TRBV6-5, the J call TRBJ2-3, with 12 bases matching TRBD1. This CDR3 spans 16 amino acids. The trim removed 4 bases at V and 5 bases at J, leaving 7 bases unmatched. Germline V gene data show CDR1 as MNHEY and CDR2 as SVGAGI. The CDR3, as DNA: TGTGCCAGCAGTTCCGGGACAGGGGGCCAGGGAGATACGCAGTATTTT. Translated: CASSSGTGGQGDTQYF.

The genes are TRBV28 and TRBJ1-1; TRBD1 aligns across 8 bases. Germline V gives CDR1 MDHEN, CDR2 SYDVKM. The length of the CDR3 is 19 residues. Losses at the gene ends were 6 bases for V and 2 bases for J; bases not matched to a gene: 20. DNA for the CDR3: TGTGCCAGCAGCCTCTCCCCAACCGCAAGACAGGGGCCTAACACTGAAGCTTTCTTT. Its translation is CASSLSPTARQGPNTEAFF.

The chain uses TRBV28 and TRBJ1-2; 8 nucleotides align to TRBD1. CDR1 is MDHEN, CDR2 SYDVKM, per germline. The trim removed 3 bases at V and 3 bases at J, leaving 3 bases unmatched. The CDR3 is made up of 14 amino acids. DNA of the CDR3: TGTGCCAGCAGTTTTACAGGGGGTGACTATGGCTACACCTTC. Translating it yields CASSFTGGDYGYTF.

This clone has just a few counts. The chain carries TRBV5-4 and TRBJ2-7, with D hard to call. The CDR3 is 12 residues long. Germline-derived CDR1 and CDR2 are SGHNT and YYREEE (reference sequence). V dropped 2 bases and J dropped 5 bases, with 8 bases sitting between them. The CDR3 loop reads CASSFGTHEQYF. DNA of the CDR3: TGTGCCAGCAGCTTCGGAACCCACGAGCAGTACTTC.

The chain is built from TRBV9 and TRBJ2-7; D is uncertain. Trimming removed 0 bases at V and 3 bases at J, with 7 bases between. Per germline, CDR1 SGDLS and CDR2 YYNGEE. This CDR3 contains 13 residues. CDR3 nucleotides: TGTGCCAGCAGCGTAGCTGGAGACTACGAGCAGTACTTC. Protein product: CASSVAGDYEQYF.

This chain connects TRBV27 to TRBJ2-7; 8 nucleotides match TRBD1. The germline V gene encodes CDR1 MNHEY and CDR2 SMNVEV (reference sequence). This CDR3 is built from 13 residues. With 3 bases clipped from V and 6 bases from J, the junction kept 4 bases outside the gene matches. CDR3 in amino acids: CASSFAGGGEQYF. The CDR3 nucleotides are TGTGCCAGCAGTTTCGCAGGGGGCGGCGAGCAGTACTTC.

This clone showed up just once. The chain carries TRBV5-4 and TRBJ2-7; 9 bases fit TRBD2. The length of the CDR3 is 12 residues. The V gene end was trimmed by 4 bases and the J gene end by 7 bases; junction bases not matched to a gene: 3. Per germline, CDR1 SGHNT and CDR2 YYREEE (reference sequence). The CDR3, as DNA: TGTGCCAGCAGCATTAGCGGGAGTGAGCAGTACTTC. Translated: CASSISGSEQYF.

The chain joins TRBV5-1 to TRBJ2-2, with D unresolved. The CDR3 covers 14 residues. The V gene lost 1 base and the J gene lost 1 base, with 5 bases spanning the gap. The germline CDR1 and CDR2 sequences are SGHRS and YFSETQ. The CDR3: CASSLMGNTGELFF. As DNA, the CDR3 is TGCGCCAGCAGCTTGATGGGGAACACCGGGGAGCTGTTTTTT.

V usage is TRBV27 and J usage is TRBJ1-4; TRBD1 agrees at 8 bases. Germline V gene data show CDR1 as MNHEY and CDR2 as SMNVEV (reference sequence). The CDR3 extends over 14 amino acids. V gave up 2 bases and J gave up 8 bases; unmatched junction bases: 4. CDR3 sequence: CASSLAGGAEKLFF. The CDR3 coding sequence is TGTGCCAGCAGTTTAGCAGGGGGCGCCGAAAAACTGTTTTTT.

The chain recombines TRBV9 with TRBJ1-6; D gene ambiguous. Germline V CDR1 and CDR2: SGDLS, YYNGEE. This CDR3 contains 12 residues. V gave up 4 bases and J gave up 9 bases, with 8 bases separating them. CDR3 in DNA: TGTGCCAGCAGCCCGGGTGGTTCACCCCTCCACTTT. Its translation: CASSPGGSPLHF.

J is TRBJ1-5 and V is TRBV4-2, with 10 bases aligning to TRBD1. V shed 0 bases, J shed 7 bases, and the junction held 6 bases outside the gene matches. The CDR3 runs 16 residues. Germline V lookup: CDR1 LGHNA, CDR2 YNFKEQ. The CDR3 coding sequence is TGTGCCAGCAGCCAAGATCGGACAGGGGGTGAGCAGCCCCAGCATTTT. Its translation is CASSQDRTGGEQPQHF.

The chain couples TRBV7-9 to TRBJ1-1; D is unresolved. V lost 0 bases and J lost 1, with 6 bases in between. This CDR3 has 14 residues. Germline-derived CDR1 and CDR2 are SEHNR and FQNEAQ (reference sequence). The CDR3 spells CASSLATANTEAFF. The DNA of the CDR3 is TGTGCCAGCAGCTTAGCAACAGCGAACACTGAAGCTTTCTTT.

The CDR3 DNA sequence: TGTGCCAGCGCGAGATGGGACCGAAGGGTTTACGAGCAGTACTTC. It specifies CASARWDRRVYEQYF. The V gene is TRBV13, the J gene TRBJ2-7; D may correspond to TRBD1 or TRBD2 (5 bases each). The CDR3 runs 15 residues. Germline V gene sequence: CDR1 PRHDT, CDR2 FYEKMQ (reference sequence). The ends were cut back, 8 bases at V and 4 bases at J, with 21 bases in the middle. Supplemented by reference TRBV13 and TRBJ2-7, the full variable domain reads AAGVIQSPRHLIKEKRETATLKCYPIPRHDTVYWYQQGPGQDPQFLISFYEKMQSDKGSIPDRFSAQQFSDYHSELNMSSLELGDSALYFCASARWDRRVYEQYFGPGTRLTVT.

This chain uses TRBV11-2 with TRBJ2-2; D is tentatively TRBD1 or TRBD2 (6 bases each). The CDR3 sequence is 14 residues long. The germline V and J ends were trimmed by 6 bases and 6 bases, with 14 bases remaining between them. Per the germline V gene, CDR1 is SGHAT and CDR2 is FQNNGV. The CDR3 reads CASSWGAGSGELFF. DNA of the CDR3: TGTGCCAGCAGTTGGGGGGCGGGCTCCGGGGAGCTGTTTTTT.

This chain uses TRBV13 with TRBJ2-3; maybe TRBD2 (6 bases). Trimming took off 5 bases at V and 4 bases at J, with 10 bases between the two ends. CDR3 size: 13 residues. The germline gives CDR1 PRHDT, CDR2 FYEKMQ (reference sequence). The CDR3 DNA sequence: TGTGCCAGCAGCCCCGCGGGGCCAGATACGCAGTATTTT. Translated, it gives CASSPAGPDTQYF.

This chain joins TRBV5-1 and TRBJ2-3, with TRBD2 as a possible D gene (5 bases). The CDR3 loop spans 12 amino acids. The germline V gene encodes CDR1 SGHRS and CDR2 YFSETQ. Trimming removed 0 bases at V and 14 bases at J, with 13 bases between. In nucleotides, the CDR3 is TGCGCCAGCAGCTTGGAGGCGGGTAATTGGTATTTT. This translates into CASSLEAGNWYF.

J is TRBJ2-2 and V is TRBV7-9; a weak D match, TRBD2 (5 bases). CDR3 length: 11 amino acids. Per the germline V gene, CDR1 is SEHNR and CDR2 is FQNEAQ (reference sequence). The V end lost 10 bases, the J end lost 6 bases, and 9 bases lay between the germline ends. The CDR3 here is CAITSSGELFF. The CDR3 bases are TGTGCCATAACTAGTTCCGGGGAGCTGTTTTTT. The complete variable domain, with remaining parts taken from reference TRBV7-9 and TRBJ2-2, reads DTGVSQNPRHKITKRGQNVTFRCDPISEHNRLYWYRQTLGQGPEFLTYFQNEAQLEKSRLLSDRFSAERPKGSFSTLEIQRTEQGDSAMYLCAITSSGELFFGEGSRLTVL.

The chain links TRBV5-6 to TRBJ2-7, with D perhaps TRBD1 (5 bases). Trimming left V 3 bases short and J 5 bases short, with 18 bases between. Germline V lookup: CDR1 SGHDT, CDR2 YYEEEE. CDR3 length equals 15 residues. CDR3 protein: CASSWGPSARDEQYF. The CDR3 DNA sequence: TGTGCCAGCAGCTGGGGCCCTTCTGCACGGGACGAGCAGTACTTC.

V is TRBV29-1 and J is TRBJ2-3, with 13 bases aligning to TRBD2. The germline V gene has CDR1 SQVTM and CDR2 ANQGSEA. V lost 4 bases to trimming and J lost 3 bases; unmatched junction nucleotides: 4. The CDR3 loop spans 15 amino acids. The CDR3 spells CSVAGTSGITDTQYF. Written as DNA, the CDR3 is TGCAGCGTTGCAGGGACTAGCGGGATTACAGATACGCAGTATTTT.

The V call is TRBV13, the J call TRBJ1-4; the D gene is possibly TRBD1 (6 bases). CDR3 length: 13 amino acids. CDR1 PRHDT and CDR2 FYEKMQ come from the germline V gene (reference sequence). V was shortened by 6 bases and J by 7 bases, with 12 bases between the two germline ends. The CDR3, as DNA: TGTGCCAGCAGAGGGGGGCTGGGTGAAAAACTGTTTTTT. Translated: CASRGGLGEKLFF.

This CDR3 reads CASSPVRDRGHEQYF. As DNA, the CDR3 is TGCGCCAGCAGCCCAGTCCGGGACAGGGGCCACGAGCAGTACTTC. The V gene is TRBV4-1, the J gene TRBJ2-7; 10 bases align to TRBD1. The CDR3 is 15 amino acids. Unmatched junction bases numbered 8, after V lost 4 bases and J lost 5 bases. Germline CDR1 is MGHRA and CDR2 is YSYEKL.

This chain links TRBV27 with TRBJ1-1; no reliable D call. The germline gives CDR1 MNHEY, CDR2 SMNVEV (reference sequence). The V end was cut by 3 bases, the J end by 1 base, with 6 bases between. The CDR3 loop spans 13 amino acids. CDR3: CASSFGENTEAFF. Written as DNA, the CDR3 is TGTGCCAGCAGTTTTGGTGAGAACACTGAAGCTTTCTTT.